The clone carrying this T cell receptor (beta chain) was found a few times. Its target is not known. These data come from a study of early stage breast cancer tumors. Overall study findings and caveats: Most shared enriched TCRB sequences were commonly generated ones.

Sufficient DNA from normal breast often required roughly 85-310 mg tissue. Repertoires were generated with immunoSEQ multiplex PCR, while TCRdb's copy carries only in-frame clones and drops some. There are more than 8,500 clones in the sample; 78% occur only once, and approximately 8.8% lies in the top ten. The V gene end was trimmed by 9 bases and the J gene end by 4 bases; junction bases not matched to a gene: 10. The CDR3 is 15 amino acids. CDR1 MRHNA and CDR2 SNTAGT come from the germline V gene. V usage is TRBV6-4 and J usage is TRBJ2-7, with 12 bases aligning to TRBD2. Specimen: normal breast tissue next to the tumor. This clonotype was obtained from a person aged 35-55 years with breast cancer. As DNA, the CDR3 is TGTGCCAGGGAGCTAGCGGGAGGGCCGAGGTACGAGCAGTACTTC. This sequence encodes CARELAGGPRYEQYF.